The 10 T cell receptor beta chains below were found in one sample sequenced in a study of response to subunit inactivated influenza vaccine. TCRdb redid the calling of the RT-PCR reads with MiXCR, one entry per CDR3 protein. The table has 500,000 or so distinct CDR3 sequences, 16% seen once. The source was CD4+ T cells sorted from PBMCs, collected roughly 24 months after vaccination. Receptors originate from a man aged 45 to 70 who received an inactivated influenza vaccine.

The V call is TRBV6-1, the J call TRBJ1-5, with 7 bases identical to TRBD1. Unmatched junction bases numbered 9, after V lost 5 bases and J lost 5 bases. The CDR3 consists of 15 residues. CDR1 MNHNS and CDR2 SASEGT come from the germline V gene. The CDR3, as DNA: TGTGCCAGCAGTCCCACAGGGGCCAGGGATCAGCCCCAGCATTTT. Translation: CASSPTGARDQPQHF.

This clonotype was picked up a small number of times. This chain links TRBV5-4 with TRBJ1-6, with 8 bases lining up with TRBD1. The germline gives CDR1 SGHNT, CDR2 YYREEE (reference sequence). The CDR3 runs 15 residues. V was clipped by 0 bases and J by 6 bases; unmatched bases: 2. The CDR3 protein is CASSLGGQANSPLHF. Written as DNA, the CDR3 is TGTGCCAGCAGCTTGGGGGGACAGGCTAATTCACCCCTCCACTTT.

This clonotype was detected many times. As DNA, the CDR3 is TGCAGTGCTAGTAGGGGCAACACTGAAGCTTTCTTT. This gives the protein CSASRGNTEAFF. The chain couples TRBV20-1 to TRBJ1-1; a possible D gene is TRBD1 (5 bases). The CDR3 is 12 residues long. Looked up from germline, CDR1 is DFQATT and CDR2 is SNEGSKA (reference sequence). Trimming took 3 bases from V and 2 from J, leaving 7 bases between them.

In its sample, this clonotype was seen many times. The V and J genes are TRBV5-1 and TRBJ2-7; D is ambiguous. The CDR3 totals 13 residues. The germline CDR1 and CDR2 sequences are SGHRS and YFSETQ. Trimming stripped 2 bases from V and 0 bases from J, with 6 bases between. The CDR3 region is CASSFGSSYEQYF. In DNA, the CDR3 is TGCGCCAGCAGCTTCGGCAGCTCCTACGAGCAGTACTTC.

The chain recombines TRBV3-1 with TRBJ2-2; D call uncertain. The CDR3 has 13 amino acids. Germline lookup yields CDR1 LGHDT and CDR2 YNNKEL (reference sequence). Trimming removed 4 bases at V and 6 bases at J, with 9 bases between. CDR3 nucleotide sequence: TGTGCCAGCAGCCCTTTCGAGGCCGGGGAGCTGTTTTTT. Translation gives CASSPFEAGELFF.

In its sample, this clonotype was seen many times. This chain uses TRBV5-6 with TRBJ2-7; no clear D gene. Trimming removed 0 bases from V and 4 bases from J, with 8 bases in between. The CDR3 extends over 13 amino acids. The germline gives CDR1 SGHDT, CDR2 YYEEEE. DNA for the CDR3: TGTGCCAGCAGCTTGGACAGCGCTTACGAGCAGTACTTC. Encoded protein: CASSLDSAYEQYF.

The chain couples TRBV20-1 to TRBJ1-3; 7 bases map to TRBD1. The CDR3 runs 15 residues. Germline CDR1 and CDR2: DFQATT and SNEGSKA (reference sequence). The V and J ends lost 3 bases and 0 bases, in that order; junction bases with no gene match: 5. In DNA form, the CDR3 reads TGCAGTGCTAGTCCGGGACAGATCTCTGGAAACACCATATATTTT. Translation gives CSASPGQISGNTIYF.

The V gene is TRBV7-9, the J gene TRBJ2-1; 10 bases match TRBD2. This CDR3 comprises 14 residues. Looked up from germline, CDR1 is SEHNR and CDR2 is FQNEAQ (reference sequence). V lost 3 bases to trimming and J lost 8 bases; unmatched junction nucleotides: 4. CDR3 sequence (DNA): TGTGCCAGCAGCTTGTCTAGCGGGGGCTATGAGCAGTTCTTC. As protein: CASSLSSGGYEQFF.

This sequence joins TRBV27 and TRBJ2-7, with 7 positions matching TRBD2. J lost 1 base, V lost 5 bases, and 11 bases had no gene match. Germline CDR1 and CDR2: MNHEY and SMNVEV (reference sequence). The CDR3 is 16 residues long. CDR3 sequence reads: CASSRAFGGSSYEQYF. CDR3 bases: TGTGCCAGCAGTAGGGCCTTCGGCGGGAGTTCCTACGAGCAGTACTTC.

This clonotype has a handful of counts. Relative to the germline gene, one junction end is altered; a read error may explain this. This chain joins TRBV2 and TRBJ1-2; D gene unclear. This CDR3 spans 11 amino acids. Per germline, CDR1 SNHLY and CDR2 FYNNEI. DNA of the CDR3: TGTGCCAGCAGTGACTCCTATGGCTGCACCTTC. This codes for CASSDSYGCTF.